This record looks at one T cell receptor (beta chain) sequence and its context. Its target is not known. TCRdb itself ran the 5' RACE reads through MiXCR, one entry per CDR3 protein. This sample has about 550,000 distinct CDR3 sequences, with 15% to 20% found just once. These data are taken from a study of T cells after yellow fever vaccination. Regarding the study as a whole: Sorted repertoires could include abundant contaminating clonotypes from bulk cells.

Per the germline V gene, CDR1 is MNHNS and CDR2 is SASEGT. CDR3 size: 16 residues. Trimming took off 2 bases at V and 5 bases at J, with 19 bases between the two ends. The specimen comprised PBMCs, sampled 15 days after the yellow fever booster vaccination. The sequence derives from a man aged 25 to 45 who received the YFV17D yellow fever vaccine. V gene TRBV6-1 combines with J gene TRBJ2-7; TRBD1 or TRBD2 may be the D gene (5 bases each). The CDR3 nucleotides read TGTGCCAGCAGTGAAAGGGTCCAGGGCCTTAGCGACGAGCAGTACTTC. This codes for CASSERVQGLSDEQYF.